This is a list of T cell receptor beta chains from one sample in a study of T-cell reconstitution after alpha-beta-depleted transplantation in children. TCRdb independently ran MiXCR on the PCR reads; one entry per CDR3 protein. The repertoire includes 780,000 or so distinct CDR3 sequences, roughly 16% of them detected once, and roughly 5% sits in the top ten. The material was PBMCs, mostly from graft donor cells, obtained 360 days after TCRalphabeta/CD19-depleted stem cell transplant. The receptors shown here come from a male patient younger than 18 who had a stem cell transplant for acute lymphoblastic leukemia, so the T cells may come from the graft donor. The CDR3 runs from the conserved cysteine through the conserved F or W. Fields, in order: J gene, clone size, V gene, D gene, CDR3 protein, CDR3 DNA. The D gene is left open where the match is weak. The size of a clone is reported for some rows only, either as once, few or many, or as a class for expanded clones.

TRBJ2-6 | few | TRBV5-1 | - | CASSFKGGTGANVLTF | TGCGCCAGCAGCTTCAAAGGCGGGACTGGGGCCAACGTCCTGACTTTC
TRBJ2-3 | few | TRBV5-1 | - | CASMGGAGAQGPDTQYF | TGCGCCAGCATGGGGGGCGCAGGGGCCCAGGGGCCAGATACGCAGTATTTT
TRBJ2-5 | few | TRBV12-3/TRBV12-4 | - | CASSYEVGTQYF | TGTGCCAGCAGTTATGAGGTGGGGACCCAGTACTTC
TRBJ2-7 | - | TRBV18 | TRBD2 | CASSRTSGRPFDEQYF | TGTGCCAGCTCACGGACTAGCGGGAGGCCTTTTGACGAGCAGTACTTC
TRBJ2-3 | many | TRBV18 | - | CASSPWDTSSTDTQYF | TGTGCCAGCTCACCCTGGGACACATCTAGCACAGATACGCAGTATTTT
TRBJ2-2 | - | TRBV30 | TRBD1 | CACGRGLGGELFF | TGTGCCTGCGGCAGGGGGCTTGGCGGGGAGCTGTTTTTT
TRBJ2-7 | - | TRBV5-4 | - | CASSSAVHEQYF | TGTGCCAGCAGCTCCGCCGTCCACGAGCAGTACTTC
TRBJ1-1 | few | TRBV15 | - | CATSREGWQGEAFF | TGTGCCACCAGCAGAGAAGGTTGGCAGGGAGAAGCTTTCTTT
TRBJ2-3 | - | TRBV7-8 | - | CASSSQGSWDTQYF | TGTGCCAGCAGCTCTCAGGGTTCATGGGATACGCAGTATTTT
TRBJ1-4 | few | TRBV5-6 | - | CASSFGSPGGKLFF | TGTGCCAGCAGCTTCGGGTCTCCCGGGGGAAAACTGTTTTTT
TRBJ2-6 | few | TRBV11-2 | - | CASSLDVRVANVLTF | TGTGCCAGCAGCTTAGATGTTAGGGTCGCCAACGTCCTGACTTTC
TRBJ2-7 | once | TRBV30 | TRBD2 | CAWIQAAGAGEQYF | TGTGCCTGGATTCAGGCAGCGGGGGCAGGCGAGCAGTACTTC
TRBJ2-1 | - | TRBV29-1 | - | CSVGPPDLNEQFF | TGCAGCGTTGGCCCACCCGACCTTAATGAGCAGTTCTTC
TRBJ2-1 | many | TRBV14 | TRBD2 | CASSPSTGLAHEQFF | TGTGCCAGCAGCCCGAGCACGGGACTAGCTCATGAGCAGTTCTTC
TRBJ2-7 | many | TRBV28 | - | CASSYSRTPYEQYF | TGTGCCAGCAGTTATAGCCGGACGCCCTACGAGCAGTACTTC
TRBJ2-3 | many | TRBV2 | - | CATKRGSDTQYF | TGTGCCACGAAGAGGGGGTCAGATACGCAGTATTTT
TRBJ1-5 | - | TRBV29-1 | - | CSVRHGFSNQPQHF | TGCAGCGTTCGACACGGCTTTAGCAATCAGCCCCAGCATTTT
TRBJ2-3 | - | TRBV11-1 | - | CASSSWDTQYF | TGTGCCAGCAGCTCCTGGGATACGCAGTATTTT
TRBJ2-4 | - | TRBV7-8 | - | CASSHFYRAKNIQYF | TGTGCCAGCAGCCACTTCTATCGAGCCAAAAACATTCAGTACTTC
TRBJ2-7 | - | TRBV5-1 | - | CASSSQGTGYEQYF | TGCGCCAGCAGCAGCCAGGGGACGGGATACGAGCAGTACTTC
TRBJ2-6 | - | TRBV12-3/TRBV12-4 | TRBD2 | CASSLALAGGASSGANVLTF | TGTGCCAGCAGTTTGGCTTTAGCGGGGGGCGCTTCTAGTGGGGCCAACGTCCTGACTTTC
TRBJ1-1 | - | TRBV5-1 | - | CASTRARGNTEAFF | TGCGCCAGCACCAGAGCTCGGGGGAACACTGAAGCTTTCTTT
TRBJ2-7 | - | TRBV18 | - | CASSPRRDPRPVSYEQYF | TGTGCCAGCTCACCAAGGCGAGATCCACGTCCAGTGTCCTACGAGCAGTACTTC
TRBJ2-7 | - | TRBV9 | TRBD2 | CASSVGFSGTEQYF | TGTGCCAGCAGCGTAGGGTTTAGCGGGACCGAGCAGTACTTC
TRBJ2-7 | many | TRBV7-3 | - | CASSPFGFSYEQYF | TGTGCCAGCAGCCCATTCGGGTTTTCCTACGAGCAGTACTTC
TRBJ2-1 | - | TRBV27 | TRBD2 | CASTLGTSGSNEQFF | TGTGCCAGCACCTTGGGGACTAGCGGGAGTAATGAGCAGTTCTTC
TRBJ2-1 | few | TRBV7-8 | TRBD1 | CASSQTGGPYNEQFF | TGTGCCAGCAGCCAGACAGGGGGGCCGTACAATGAGCAGTTCTTC
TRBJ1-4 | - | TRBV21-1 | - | CASSKVPGADNEKLFF | TGTGCCAGCAGCAAAGTACCAGGGGCTGATAATGAAAAACTGTTTTTT
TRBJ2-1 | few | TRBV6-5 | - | CASSRRGTEQFF | TGTGCCAGCAGTCGCAGGGGTACTGAGCAGTTCTTC
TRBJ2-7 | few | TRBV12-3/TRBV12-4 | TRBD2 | CASSILAGGYEQYF | TGTGCCAGCAGCATACTAGCGGGAGGCTACGAGCAGTACTTC
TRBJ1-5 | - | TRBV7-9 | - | CASSSTRDLGNQPQHF | TGTGCCAGCAGCTCCACCCGGGACCTAGGCAATCAGCCCCAGCATTTT
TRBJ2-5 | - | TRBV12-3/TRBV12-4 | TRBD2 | CASKSGIETQYF | TGTGCCAGCAAAAGCGGGATTGAGACCCAGTACTTC
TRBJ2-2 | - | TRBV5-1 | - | CASSLGPVPINTGELFF | TGCGCCAGCAGCTTGGGCCCAGTCCCAATTAACACCGGGGAGCTGTTTTTT
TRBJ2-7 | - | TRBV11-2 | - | CPVDEQYF | TGTCCTGTTGACGAGCAGTACTTC
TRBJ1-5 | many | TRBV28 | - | CASSSGGQPQHF | TGTGCCAGCAGTTCCGGGGGTCAGCCCCAGCATTTT
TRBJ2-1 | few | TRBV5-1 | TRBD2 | CASSLLAGGLGEQFF | TGCGCCAGCAGCCTACTAGCGGGAGGACTGGGTGAGCAGTTCTTC
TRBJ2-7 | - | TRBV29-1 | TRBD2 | CSVAGDIAGPSYEQYF | TGCAGCGTTGCTGGGGACATAGCGGGACCCTCCTACGAGCAGTACTTC
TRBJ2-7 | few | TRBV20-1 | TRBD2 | CGLSQRESYEQYF | TGCGGCCTAAGCCAGCGGGAGAGCTACGAGCAGTACTTC
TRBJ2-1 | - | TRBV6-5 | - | CASSYGEVFHEQFF | TGTGCCAGCAGTTACGGGGAGGTGTTCCATGAGCAGTTCTTC
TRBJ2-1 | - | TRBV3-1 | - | CASSPEFRTPSYNEQFF | TGTGCCAGCAGCCCCGAGTTTAGGACTCCCTCCTACAATGAGCAGTTCTTC
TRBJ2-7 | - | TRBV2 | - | CASSRRGEYYEQYF | TGTGCCAGCAGCCGTCGCGGGGAGTACTACGAGCAGTACTTC
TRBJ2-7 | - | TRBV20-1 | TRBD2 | CSAPQAGEGSYEQYF | TGCAGTGCTCCCCAAGCGGGAGAGGGCTCCTACGAGCAGTACTTC
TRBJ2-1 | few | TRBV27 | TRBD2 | CASSSAKSGSRNEQFF | TGTGCCAGCAGTTCAGCCAAAAGCGGGAGTCGGAATGAGCAGTTCTTC
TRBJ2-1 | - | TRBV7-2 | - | CASSPWRANEQFF | TGTGCCAGCAGCCCTTGGAGGGCCAATGAGCAGTTCTTC
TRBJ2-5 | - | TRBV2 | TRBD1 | CASSTQGAQSQTQYF | TGTGCCAGCAGTACTCAGGGGGCGCAGAGTCAGACCCAGTACTTC
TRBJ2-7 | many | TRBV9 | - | CASSVGGLDSYEQYF | TGTGCCAGCAGCGTAGGAGGCCTCGACTCCTACGAGCAGTACTTC
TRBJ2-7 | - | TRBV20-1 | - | CSAKDLRQLSYEQYF | TGCAGTGCGAAAGACTTGCGACAGCTCTCCTACGAGCAGTACTTC
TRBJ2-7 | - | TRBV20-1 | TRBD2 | CSAARSRSGSYSYEQYF | TGCAGTGCCGCCAGATCACGAAGCGGGAGTTACTCCTACGAGCAGTACTTC
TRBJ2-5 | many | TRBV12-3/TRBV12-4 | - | CASSRLGGLETQYF | TGTGCCAGCAGCCGACTGGGGGGGCTAGAGACCCAGTACTTC